This is a list of T cell receptor beta chains from one sample in a study of OX40 agonist ivuxolimab in advanced cancers. TCRdb's copy holds only in-frame clones and misses some; the assay was immunoSEQ multiplex PCR. The table lists 50,000 to 70,000 clones, approximately 90% of them singletons. The sequencing here drew on CD4+ or CD8+ T cells sorted from blood, taken in a trial of the OX40 agonist ivuxolimab. These TCRs come from an adult with an advanced solid tumor such as melanoma, head and neck, liver or kidney cancer. Each CDR3 is given with its conserved first and last residue. The D gene is left open where the match is weak. Clone size is not always given. Where it is, it says once, few, many or a class for expanded clones.

d_call j_call clone_size v_call cdr3_aa cdr3_nt
NA TRBJ2-2 few TRBV18 CASSPQGDNTGELFF TGTGCCAGCTCCCCACAAGGAGACAACACCGGGGAGCTGTTTTTT
TRBD1 TRBJ1-2 NA TRBV9 CASSGREDRVYVYTF TGTGCCAGCAGCGGCCGAGAAGACAGGGTATATGTCTACACCTTC
NA TRBJ1-2 NA TRBV10-3 CAISEEGNYGYTF TGTGCCATCAGTGAGGAGGGAAACTATGGCTACACCTTC
TRBD2 TRBJ2-7 NA TRBV11-2 CASSPGTSGRALYEQYF TGTGCCAGCAGCCCAGGGACTAGCGGGAGGGCACTATACGAGCAGTACTTC
TRBD2 TRBJ2-1 NA TRBV5-1 CASSFWSSGGAEQFF TGCGCCAGCAGCTTTTGGTCTAGCGGGGGCGCTGAGCAGTTCTTC
NA TRBJ2-7 NA TRBV7-2 CASSSFGTWQYF TGTGCCAGCAGTTCTTTCGGGACATGGCAGTACTTC
TRBD1 TRBJ2-7 NA TRBV5-8 CASSRTGTTFREQYF TGTGCCAGCAGCCGGACAGGAACCACCTTTCGGGAGCAGTACTTC
NA TRBJ1-5 NA TRBV6-5 CASSYSAGGNQPQHF TGTGCCAGCAGTTACTCTGCCGGAGGCAATCAGCCCCAGCATTTT
NA TRBJ1-5 NA TRBV27 CASSYSPSTGQPQHF TGTGCCAGCAGTTACTCGCCCTCCACAGGTCAGCCCCAGCATTTT
NA TRBJ1-1 NA TRBV10-3 CAIAQGFNTEAFF TGTGCCATTGCCCAGGGTTTTAACACTGAAGCTTTCTTT
TRBD1 TRBJ1-1 NA TRBV19 CASISDRVRTEAFF TGTGCCAGTATCTCCGACAGGGTCCGAACTGAAGCTTTCTTT
NA TRBJ2-2 NA TRBV11-2 CASSLDNAGYTGELFF TGTGCCAGCAGCTTAGATAATGCCGGTTACACCGGGGAGCTGTTTTTT
TRBD2 TRBJ2-2 NA TRBV18 CASSPGTIHTGELFF TGTGCCAGCTCACCAGGGACTATCCACACCGGGGAGCTGTTTTTT
NA TRBJ2-2 NA TRBV27 CASSSILAGWGTGELFF TGTGCCAGCAGCTCCATCTTGGCGGGTTGGGGCACCGGGGAGCTGTTTTTT
TRBD1 TRBJ1-1 NA TRBV25-1 CASSEYTGAVEAFF TGTGCCAGCAGTGAATATACAGGGGCAGTTGAAGCTTTCTTT
NA TRBJ1-1 NA TRBV21-1 CASSDQYTIRTEAFF TGTGCCAGCAGTGACCAGTACACAATTCGCACTGAAGCTTTCTTT
NA TRBJ2-3 once TRBV7-9 CASSFARSGFTDTQYF TGTGCCAGCAGCTTCGCACGTAGCGGCTTCACAGATACGCAGTATTTT
TRBD2 TRBJ2-5 NA TRBV5-1 CASSFPLAGGGAETQYF TGCGCCAGCAGTTTTCCCCTAGCGGGAGGTGGCGCGGAGACCCAGTACTTC
TRBD2 TRBJ2-5 NA TRBV5-6 CASSLRGRRGQETQYF TGTGCCAGCAGCTTGCGCGGGAGGCGGGGCCAAGAGACCCAGTACTTC
TRBD1 TRBJ2-7 NA TRBV7-6 CASSLATTGGGYEQYF TGTGCCAGCAGCTTAGCTACGACAGGGGGTGGCTACGAGCAGTACTTC
NA TRBJ1-5 once TRBV5-6 CASSFRMGGQPQHF TGTGCCAGCAGCTTTAGAATGGGTGGTCAGCCCCAGCATTTT
NA TRBJ2-7 few TRBV19 CASSIHPSSYEQYF TGTGCCAGTAGTATTCACCCGTCCTCCTACGAGCAGTACTTC
NA TRBJ2-1 NA TRBV9 CASSVPPHNEQFF TGTGCCAGCAGCGTACCCCCCCACAATGAGCAGTTCTTC
NA TRBJ2-7 NA TRBV5-1 CASSIGGMLTYEQYF TGCGCCAGCAGCATAGGCGGGATGCTCACCTACGAGCAGTACTTC
NA TRBJ2-1 NA TRBV7-2 CASSYGPQGSGNEQFF TGTGCCAGCAGCTACGGCCCTCAGGGGTCTGGCAATGAGCAGTTCTTC
NA TRBJ1-1 once TRBV6-1 CASTIAQGTEAFF TGTGCCAGCACCATAGCACAGGGAACTGAAGCTTTCTTT
TRBD1 TRBJ1-1 NA TRBV7-2 CASSHDRVRSEAFF TGTGCCAGCAGCCACGACAGGGTAAGGTCTGAAGCTTTCTTT
TRBD1 TRBJ1-3 NA TRBV19 CAASRGDHGNTIYF TGTGCCGCTTCCAGGGGGGATCATGGAAACACCATATATTTT
TRBD2 TRBJ2-7 NA TRBV19 CASSARVSGRAEQYF TGTGCCAGTAGTGCCCGCGTTAGCGGGAGGGCGGAGCAGTACTTC
NA TRBJ2-1 NA TRBV27 CASSLRIGGPHEQFF TGTGCCAGCAGTTTGAGAATTGGAGGCCCACATGAGCAGTTCTTC
TRBD1 TRBJ1-6 NA TRBV30 CAWSGGQGDYNSPLHF TGTGCCTGGAGTGGGGGACAGGGCGATTATAATTCACCCCTCCACTTT
NA TRBJ2-3 NA TRBV2 CASSMTSRQGDTQYF TGTGCCAGCAGCATGACTAGCAGGCAGGGGGATACGCAGTATTTT
NA TRBJ2-3 NA TRBV11-3 CASSLTRQQSTDTQYF TGTGCCAGCAGCTTAACCCGACAGCAGAGCACAGATACGCAGTATTTT
TRBD2 TRBJ2-4 NA TRBV6-5 CASAEPGGVKNIQYF TGTGCCAGCGCAGAGCCGGGGGGGGTCAAAAACATTCAGTACTTC
TRBD1 TRBJ2-7 NA TRBV29-1 CSAPGGQGSEQYF TGCAGCGCCCCAGGGGGACAGGGATCCGAGCAGTACTTC
NA TRBJ2-7 NA TRBV25-1 CASQEVGSYEQYF TGTGCCTCGCAGGAGGTGGGTAGCTACGAGCAGTACTTC
NA TRBJ1-1 NA TRBV18 CASSPQWGSNTEAFF TGTGCCAGCTCACCCCAGTGGGGGTCGAACACTGAAGCTTTCTTT
NA TRBJ2-5 NA TRBV20-1 CSARGQETQYF TGCAGTGCTCGGGGACAAGAGACCCAGTACTTC
TRBD1 TRBJ2-4 NA TRBV5-6 CASSGQGWAGFQYF TGTGCCAGCAGCGGACAGGGTTGGGCTGGGTTTCAGTACTTC